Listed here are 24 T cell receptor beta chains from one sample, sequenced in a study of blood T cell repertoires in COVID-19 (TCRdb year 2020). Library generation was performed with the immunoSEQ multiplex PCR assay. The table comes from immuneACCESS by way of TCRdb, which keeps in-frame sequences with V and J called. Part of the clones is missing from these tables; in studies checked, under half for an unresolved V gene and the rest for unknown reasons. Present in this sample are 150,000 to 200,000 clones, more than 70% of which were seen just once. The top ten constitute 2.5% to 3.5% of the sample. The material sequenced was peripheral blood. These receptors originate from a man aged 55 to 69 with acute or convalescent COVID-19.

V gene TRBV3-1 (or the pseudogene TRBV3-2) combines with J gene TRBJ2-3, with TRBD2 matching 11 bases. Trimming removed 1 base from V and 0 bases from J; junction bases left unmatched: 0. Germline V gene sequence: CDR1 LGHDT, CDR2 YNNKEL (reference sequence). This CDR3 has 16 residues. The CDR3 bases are TGTGCCAGCAGCCAAGGACTAGCGGGGAGCACAGATACGCAGTATTTT. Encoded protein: CASSQGLAGSTDTQYF.

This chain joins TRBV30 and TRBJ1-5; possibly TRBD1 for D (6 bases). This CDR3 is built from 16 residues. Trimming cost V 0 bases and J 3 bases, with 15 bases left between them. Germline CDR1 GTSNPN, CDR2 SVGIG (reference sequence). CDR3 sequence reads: CAWSVPNRVSNQPQHF. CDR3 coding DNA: TGTGCCTGGAGTGTACCAAACAGGGTTTCCAATCAGCCCCAGCATTTT.

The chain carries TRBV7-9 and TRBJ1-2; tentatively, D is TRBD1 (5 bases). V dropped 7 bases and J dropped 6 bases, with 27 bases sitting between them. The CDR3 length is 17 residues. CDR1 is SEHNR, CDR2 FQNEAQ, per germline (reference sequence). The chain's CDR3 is CASTGARVGSLRDGYTF. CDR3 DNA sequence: TGTGCCAGCACCGGGGCTCGGGTTGGGTCGCTAAGGGATGGCTACACCTTC.

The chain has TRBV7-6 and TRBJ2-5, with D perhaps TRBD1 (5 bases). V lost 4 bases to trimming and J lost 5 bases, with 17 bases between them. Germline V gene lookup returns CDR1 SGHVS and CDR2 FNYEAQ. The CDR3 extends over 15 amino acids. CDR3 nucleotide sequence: TGTGCCAGCAGCTGGAAGGGGCGGCTCGGGGAGACCCAGTACTTC. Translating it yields CASSWKGRLGETQYF.

Written as DNA, the CDR3 is TGTGCCAGCAGATCCATCCTAAGCGAGCAGTACTTC. Protein sequence: CASRSILSEQYF. The chain joins TRBV2 to TRBJ2-7; no definite D call. The germline CDR1 and CDR2 sequences are SNHLY and FYNNEI. With 6 bases removed from V and 6 bases from J, the gap between germline ends came to 12 bases. CDR3 size: 12 residues.

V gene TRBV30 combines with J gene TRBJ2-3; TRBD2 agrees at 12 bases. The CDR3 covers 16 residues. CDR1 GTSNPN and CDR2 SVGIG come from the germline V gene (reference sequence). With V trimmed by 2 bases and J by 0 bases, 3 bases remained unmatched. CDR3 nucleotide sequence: TGTGCCTGGAGTACCGGGACTAGCGGGAGCACAGATACGCAGTATTTT. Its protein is CAWSTGTSGSTDTQYF.

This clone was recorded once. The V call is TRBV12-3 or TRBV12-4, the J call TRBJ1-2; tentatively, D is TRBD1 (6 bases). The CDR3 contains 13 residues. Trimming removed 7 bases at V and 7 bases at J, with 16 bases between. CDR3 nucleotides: TGTGCCAGCATCGTGGGGGGGGCTGGTGGCTACACCTTC. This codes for CASIVGGAGGYTF.

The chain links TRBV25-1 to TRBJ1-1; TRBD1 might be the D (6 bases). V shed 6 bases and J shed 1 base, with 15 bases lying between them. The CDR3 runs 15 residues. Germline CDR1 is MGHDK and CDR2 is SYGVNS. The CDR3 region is CASSDTGKPNTEAFF. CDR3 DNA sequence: TGTGCCAGCAGCGATACAGGGAAACCGAACACTGAAGCTTTCTTT.

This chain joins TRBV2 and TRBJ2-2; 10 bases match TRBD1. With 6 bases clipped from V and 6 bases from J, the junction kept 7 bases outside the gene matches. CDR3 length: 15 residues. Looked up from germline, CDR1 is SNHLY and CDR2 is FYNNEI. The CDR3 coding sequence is TGTGCCAGCAGCGCCGGGACAGGGGCGGCCGGGGAGCTGTTTTTT. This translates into CASSAGTGAAGELFF.

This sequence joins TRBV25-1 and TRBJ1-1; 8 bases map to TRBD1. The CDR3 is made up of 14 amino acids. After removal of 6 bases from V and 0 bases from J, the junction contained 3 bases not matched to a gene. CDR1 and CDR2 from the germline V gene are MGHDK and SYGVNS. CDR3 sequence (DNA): TGTGCCAGCAGGACAGGGGCAATGAACACTGAAGCTTTCTTT. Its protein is CASRTGAMNTEAFF.

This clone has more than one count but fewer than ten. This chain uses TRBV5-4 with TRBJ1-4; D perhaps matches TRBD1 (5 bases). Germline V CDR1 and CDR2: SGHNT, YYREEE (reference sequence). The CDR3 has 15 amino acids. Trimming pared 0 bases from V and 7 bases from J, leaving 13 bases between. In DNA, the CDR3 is TGTGCCAGCAGCTTGGCCCCAGGGTCGGGTGAAAAACTGTTTTTT. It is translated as CASSLAPGSGEKLFF.

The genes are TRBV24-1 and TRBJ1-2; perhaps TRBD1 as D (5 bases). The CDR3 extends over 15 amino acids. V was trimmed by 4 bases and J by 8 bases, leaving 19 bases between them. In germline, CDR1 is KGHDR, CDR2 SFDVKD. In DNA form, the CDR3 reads TGTGCCACCAGTGACCCAGGGCAGGTAGCGGACGGCTACACCTTC. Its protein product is CATSDPGQVADGYTF.

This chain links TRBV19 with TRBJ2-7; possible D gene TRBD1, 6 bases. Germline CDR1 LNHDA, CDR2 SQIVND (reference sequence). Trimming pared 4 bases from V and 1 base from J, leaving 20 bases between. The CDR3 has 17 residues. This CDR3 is CASSRLSGQFFSYEQYF. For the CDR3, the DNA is TGTGCCAGTAGTAGACTTTCGGGACAATTCTTTTCCTACGAGCAGTACTTC.

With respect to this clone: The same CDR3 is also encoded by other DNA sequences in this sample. CDR3 amino acids: CASSRQGYTEAFF. For the CDR3, the DNA is TGTGCCAGCAGCAGACAGGGCTACACTGAAGCTTTCTTT. This chain connects TRBV14 to TRBJ1-1; TRBD1 matches at 7 bases. Trimming cost V 5 bases and J 3 bases; bases outside gene matches: 3. CDR1 and CDR2 from the germline V gene are SGHDN and FVKESK. This CDR3 is built from 13 residues.

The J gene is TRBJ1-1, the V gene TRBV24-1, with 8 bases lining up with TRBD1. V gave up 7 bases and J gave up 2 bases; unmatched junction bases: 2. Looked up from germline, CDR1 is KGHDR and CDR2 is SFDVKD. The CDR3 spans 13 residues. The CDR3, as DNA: TGTGCCACCAGGGGACAGGATAACACTGAAGCTTTCTTT. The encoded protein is CATRGQDNTEAFF.

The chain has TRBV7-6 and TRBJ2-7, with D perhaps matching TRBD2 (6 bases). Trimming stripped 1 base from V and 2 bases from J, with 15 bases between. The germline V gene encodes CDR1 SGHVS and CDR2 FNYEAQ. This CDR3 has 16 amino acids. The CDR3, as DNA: TGTGCCAGCAGCTTAGGCGGGGTACAAGGAACCTACGAGCAGTACTTC. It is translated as CASSLGGVQGTYEQYF.

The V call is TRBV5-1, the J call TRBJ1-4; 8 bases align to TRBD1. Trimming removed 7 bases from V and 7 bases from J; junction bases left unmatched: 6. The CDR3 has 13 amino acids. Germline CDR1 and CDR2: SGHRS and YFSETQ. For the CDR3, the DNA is TGCGCCAGCGGGTTGGACAGGGTTGAAAAACTGTTTTTT. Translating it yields CASGLDRVEKLFF.

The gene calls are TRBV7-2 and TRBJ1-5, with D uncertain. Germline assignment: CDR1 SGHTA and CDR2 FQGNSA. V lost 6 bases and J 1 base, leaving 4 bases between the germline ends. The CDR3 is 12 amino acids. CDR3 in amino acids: CASSMSNQPQHF. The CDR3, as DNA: TGTGCCAGCAGTATGAGCAATCAGCCCCAGCATTTT.

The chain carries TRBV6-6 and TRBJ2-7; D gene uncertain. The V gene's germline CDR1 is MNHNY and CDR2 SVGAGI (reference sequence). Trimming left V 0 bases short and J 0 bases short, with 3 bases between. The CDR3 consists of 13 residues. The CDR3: CASSYSASYEQYF. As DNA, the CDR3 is TGTGCCAGCAGTTACTCAGCCTCCTACGAGCAGTACTTC.

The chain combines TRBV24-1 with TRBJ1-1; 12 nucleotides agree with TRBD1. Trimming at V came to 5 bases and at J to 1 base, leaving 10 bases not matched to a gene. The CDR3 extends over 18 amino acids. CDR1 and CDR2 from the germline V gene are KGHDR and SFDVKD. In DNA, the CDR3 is TGTGCCACCAGTGCCCGCCCGGGACAGGGGGCGCAGAACACTGAAGCTTTCTTT. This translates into CATSARPGQGAQNTEAFF.

CDR3 residues: CASSPRRDTDTQYF. CDR3 bases: TGTGCCAGCTCACCGAGGCGGGACACAGATACGCAGTATTTT. The chain recombines TRBV18 with TRBJ2-3, with D maybe TRBD2 (6 bases). The CDR3 runs 14 residues. V lost 3 bases and J 2 bases, leaving 9 bases between the germline ends. Germline CDR1 and CDR2: KGHSH and LQKENI.

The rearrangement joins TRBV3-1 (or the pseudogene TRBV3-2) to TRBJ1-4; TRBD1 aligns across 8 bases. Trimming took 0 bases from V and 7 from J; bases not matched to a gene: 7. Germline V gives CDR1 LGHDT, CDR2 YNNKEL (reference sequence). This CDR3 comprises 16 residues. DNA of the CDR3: TGTGCCAGCAGCCAAGAGAGGACAGGGAGTCGTGAAAAACTGTTTTTT. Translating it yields CASSQERTGSREKLFF.

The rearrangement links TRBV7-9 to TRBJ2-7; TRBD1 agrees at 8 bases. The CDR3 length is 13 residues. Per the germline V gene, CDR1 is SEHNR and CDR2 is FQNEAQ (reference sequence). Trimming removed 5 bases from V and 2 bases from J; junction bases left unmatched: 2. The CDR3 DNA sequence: TGTGCCAGCAGCCGGACAGGGCCCTACGAGCAGTACTTC. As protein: CASSRTGPYEQYF. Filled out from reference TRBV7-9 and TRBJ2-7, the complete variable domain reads DTGVSQNPRHKITKRGQNVTFRCDPISEHNRLYWYRQTLGQGPEFLTYFQNEAQLEKSRLLSDRFSAERPKGSFSTLEIQRTEQGDSAMYLCASSRTGPYEQYFGPGTRLTVT.

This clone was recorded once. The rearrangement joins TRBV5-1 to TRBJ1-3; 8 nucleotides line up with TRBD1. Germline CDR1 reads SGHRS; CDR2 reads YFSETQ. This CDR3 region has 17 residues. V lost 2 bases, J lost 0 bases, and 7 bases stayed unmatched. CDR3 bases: TGCGCCAGCAGCTTAGCGGGACAGGACAGCTCTGGAAACACCATATATTTT. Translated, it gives CASSLAGQDSSGNTIYF.